One sample yielded the 21 T cell receptor beta chains listed below, sequenced in a study of cytomegalovirus exposure and HLA in healthy donors. PCR primers comprised 60 Vbeta and 13 Jbeta primers. TCRdb's table, derived via immunoSEQ multiplex PCR, lists solely in-frame clones and lacks some. The sample gives more than 95,000 clones, 75% to 85% of which show up once; approximately 9.1% is in the top ten. Material: PBMCs. These receptors originate from a woman between 45 and 65 years old in good health and CMV-seropositive.

V and J are TRBV29-1 and TRBJ2-3; 12 bases are shared with TRBD2. Germline-derived CDR1 and CDR2 are SQVTM and ANQGSEA. Losses at the gene ends were 7 bases for V and 6 bases for J; bases not matched to a gene: 2. This CDR3 is built from 12 residues. Here the CDR3 reads CSGLAGADTQYF. In nucleotides, the CDR3 is TGCAGCGGACTAGCGGGAGCCGATACGCAGTATTTT.

The chain is built from TRBV7-9 and TRBJ2-1; possible D gene TRBD2, 7 bases. This CDR3 region has 14 residues. The germline CDR1 and CDR2 sequences are SEHNR and FQNEAQ (reference sequence). Trimming took 8 bases from V and 5 from J, leaving 16 bases between them. CDR3 nucleotide sequence: TGTGCCAGCGGGGAGGGGGGCTGGAACAATGAGCAGTTCTTC. Its protein is CASGEGGWNNEQFF.

This sequence joins TRBV4-1 and TRBJ2-1, with 9 bases matching TRBD2. Per the germline V gene, CDR1 is MGHRA and CDR2 is YSYEKL. The CDR3 loop spans 15 amino acids. The J segment lost 7 bases and the V segment lost 3 bases, leaving 7 bases of the junction unmatched. The CDR3 sequence is CASSHTGTSQNEQFF. The CDR3 region has the DNA TGCGCCAGCAGCCACACCGGGACTAGCCAGAATGAGCAGTTCTTC.

Turning to this clone: The same CDR3 is also encoded by other DNA sequences in this sample. The chain carries TRBV5-1 and TRBJ2-5; unclear D gene. This CDR3 is built from 11 residues. Germline lookup yields CDR1 SGHRS and CDR2 YFSETQ. With 2 bases removed from V and 3 bases from J, the gap between germline ends came to 2 bases. CDR3 DNA sequence: TGCGCCAGCAGCTTCGAAGAGACCCAGTACTTC. Its translation: CASSFEETQYF.

The V and J genes are TRBV11-3 and TRBJ1-1; 10 nucleotides agree with TRBD1. Trimming took 6 bases from V and 4 from J; bases not matched to a gene: 11. The germline V gene has CDR1 SGHNT and CDR2 YENEEA. CDR3 size: 16 residues. CDR3 in DNA: TGTGCCAGCAGGCCGGGACAGGGGTTTCAGAGCACTGAAGCTTTCTTT. It codes for CASRPGQGFQSTEAFF.

The chain is built from TRBV10-3 and TRBJ2-1, with TRBD2 matching 8 bases. CDR3 length: 16 amino acids. Germline trimming cut 3 bases from V and 4 bases from J; bases unmatched to any gene: 8. Germline V gene sequence: CDR1 ENHRY, CDR2 SYGVKD. CDR3 loop: CAISDRGGVTYNEQFF. CDR3 in DNA: TGTGCCATCAGTGATCGGGGGGGCGTCACGTACAATGAGCAGTTCTTC.

This rearrangement joins TRBV6-1 to TRBJ1-2; D ambiguous. This CDR3 spans 12 amino acids. Germline-derived CDR1 and CDR2 are MNHNS and SASEGT. V lost 3 bases and J 6 bases, leaving 8 bases between the germline ends. The CDR3 reads CASSDSGHGYTF. Here the CDR3 DNA reads TGTGCCAGCAGTGATTCAGGTCATGGCTACACCTTC.

There are a few counts of this clone. The V and J genes are TRBV9 and TRBJ1-4, with D perhaps TRBD1 (5 bases). Trimming shortened V by 0 bases and J by 8 bases, and 11 bases separated the two germline ends. The CDR3 consists of 14 residues. The germline V gene has CDR1 SGDLS and CDR2 YYNGEE. CDR3 in DNA: TGTGCCAGCAGCGTAGATGCGGGACGGGAAAAACTGTTTTTT. As protein: CASSVDAGREKLFF.

The V and J genes are TRBV30 and TRBJ2-7; 7 bases match TRBD2. With 0 bases clipped from V and 2 bases from J, the junction kept 16 bases outside the gene matches. The CDR3 loop spans 18 amino acids. Looked up from germline, CDR1 is GTSNPN and CDR2 is SVGIG (reference sequence). CDR3 residues: CAWSVSTPEERGTYEQYF. The CDR3 bases are TGTGCCTGGAGTGTGTCGACCCCAGAGGAGCGGGGCACCTACGAGCAGTACTTC.

The genes are TRBV29-1 and TRBJ1-2; D is unresolved. The CDR3 runs 12 residues. The ends were cut back, 4 bases at V and 3 bases at J, with 9 bases in the middle. Germline values: CDR1 SQVTM, CDR2 ANQGSEA. CDR3 region: CSVADTYYGYTF. CDR3 nucleotide sequence: TGCAGCGTTGCTGACACCTACTATGGCTACACCTTC.

This clone was seen a handful of times. This sequence joins TRBV19 and TRBJ2-1, with TRBD1 matching 7 bases. Trimming at V came to 4 bases and at J to 5 bases, leaving 5 bases not matched to a gene. The germline CDR1 and CDR2 sequences are LNHDA and SQIVND (reference sequence). The CDR3 has 14 residues. CDR3 loop: CASSTRQGHNEQFF. For the CDR3, the DNA is TGTGCCAGTAGTACCCGACAGGGTCACAATGAGCAGTTCTTC. The full variable domain, with the rest looked up from reference TRBV19 and TRBJ2-1, is DGGITQSPKYLFRKEGQNVTLSCEQNLNHDAMYWYRQDPGQGLRLIYYSQIVNDFQKGDIAEGYSVSREKKESFPLTVTSAQKNPTAFYLCASSTRQGHNEQFFGPGTRLTVL.

CDR3 DNA sequence: TGTGCCAGCAGCTTTTCGGGGGGCACTGAAGCTTTCTTT. This encodes CASSFSGGTEAFF. The chain joins TRBV5-6 to TRBJ1-1; TRBD1 might be the D (5 bases). The V end lost 2 bases, the J end lost 4 bases, and 9 bases lay between the germline ends. Per the germline V gene, CDR1 is SGHDT and CDR2 is YYEEEE. The CDR3 extends over 13 amino acids. The variable domain in full, completed from reference TRBV5-6 and TRBJ1-1, reads DAGVTQSPTHLIKTRGQQVTLRCSPKSGHDTVSWYQQALGQGPQFIFQYYEEEERQRGNFPDRFSGHQFPNYSSELNVNALLLGDSALYLCASSFSGGTEAFFGQGTRLTVV.

J is TRBJ2-7 and V is TRBV6-6; D is perhaps TRBD1 (5 bases). There are 15 residues in the CDR3. Germline V gives CDR1 MNHNY, CDR2 SVGAGI (reference sequence). Trimming took off 1 base at V and 2 bases at J, with 12 bases between the two ends. The CDR3 DNA reads as TGTGCCAGCAGTTACTTAGGGGCCAGCGCCTACGAGCAGTACTTC. This codes for CASSYLGASAYEQYF.

The chain has TRBV4-3 and TRBJ2-1; D remains ambiguous. CDR3 length: 12 amino acids. V shed 7 bases and J shed 9 bases, with 13 bases lying between them. Germline values: CDR1 LGHNA, CDR2 YSLEER. CDR3 sequence: CASTPSSFEQFF. The CDR3 DNA reads TGCGCCAGCACCCCGAGCTCTTTTGAGCAGTTCTTC.

The J gene is TRBJ2-5, the V gene TRBV27; 10 nucleotides align to TRBD2. CDR1 and CDR2 (germline): MNHEY, SMNVEV (reference sequence). Unmatched junction bases numbered 8, after V lost 5 bases and J lost 5 bases. The CDR3 is made up of 15 amino acids. The CDR3 bases are TGTGCCAGCAGTACAACAGCGGGGGGGCGCGAGACCCAGTACTTC. Amino acid sequence: CASSTTAGGRETQYF.

This clone has just a few counts. The V and J genes are TRBV15 and TRBJ2-1, with D tentatively TRBD1 (7 bases). The CDR3 is 13 residues long. Germline V gives CDR1 LNHNV, CDR2 YYDKDF (reference sequence). The V gene lost 0 bases and the J gene lost 12 bases, with 12 bases spanning the gap. In nucleotides, the CDR3 is TGTGCCACCAGCAGAGATCCAGGGGGGCGGCAGTTCTTC. It specifies CATSRDPGGRQFF.

V and J are TRBV14 and TRBJ2-7, with D perhaps TRBD2 (6 bases). Germline values: CDR1 SGHDN, CDR2 FVKESK. The CDR3 consists of 14 residues. V dropped 0 bases and J dropped 6 bases, with 12 bases sitting between them. CDR3 region: CASSQDWMGGEQYF. The CDR3, as DNA: TGTGCCAGCAGCCAAGACTGGATGGGGGGCGAGCAGTACTTC. The whole variable domain, remainder taken from reference TRBV14 and TRBJ2-7, is EAGVTQFPSHSVIEKGQTVTLRCDPISGHDNLYWYRRVMGKEIKFLLHFVKESKQDESGMPNNRFLAERTGGTYSTLKVQPAELEDSGVYFCASSQDWMGGEQYFGPGTRLTVT.

V and J are TRBV19 and TRBJ1-5, with TRBD1 matching over 9 bases. CDR1 is LNHDA, CDR2 SQIVND, per germline (reference sequence). This CDR3 comprises 15 residues. V trimming: 5 bases; J trimming: 6 bases; junction bases outside the gene matches: 8. DNA of the CDR3: TGTGCCAGTAGTTCAACAGGGGGCCGGGCTCAGCCCCAGCATTTT. As protein: CASSSTGGRAQPQHF.

The chain couples TRBV9 to TRBJ2-1; D is possibly TRBD2 (5 bases). V dropped 7 bases and J dropped 10 bases, with 21 bases sitting between them. Per the germline V gene, CDR1 is SGDLS and CDR2 is YYNGEE. The CDR3 covers 14 residues. CDR3 amino acids: CASGRWSEVSEQFF. The DNA of the CDR3 is TGTGCCAGCGGGAGATGGTCGGAGGTAAGCGAGCAGTTCTTC.

This clone was counted only a few times. J is TRBJ1-3 and V is TRBV5-4; tentatively, D is TRBD1 (5 bases). The CDR3 is made up of 14 amino acids. Germline V lookup: CDR1 SGHNT, CDR2 YYREEE (reference sequence). Trimming stripped 5 bases from V and 0 bases from J, with 9 bases between. CDR3 DNA: TGTGCCAGCAGGCCAGACAGCTCTGGAAACACCATATATTTT. It yields the protein CASRPDSSGNTIYF.

The sample holds one count of this clone. V and J are TRBV7-2 and TRBJ2-3, with D possibly matching TRBD1 (6 bases). Germline loops: CDR1 SGHTA, CDR2 FQGNSA. The ends were cut back, 5 bases at V and 1 base at J, with 19 bases in the middle. The CDR3 is 17 amino acids. CDR3 in DNA: TGTGCCAGCAGCCGAAGGCTGGGGGCGGGCGGCACAGATACGCAGTATTTT. Its protein product is CASSRRLGAGGTDTQYF. The variable domain in full, completed from reference TRBV7-2 and TRBJ2-3, reads GAGVSQSPSNKVTEKGKDVELRCDPISGHTALYWYRQSLGQGLEFLIYFQGNSAPDKSGLPSDRFSAERTGGSVSTLTIQRTQQEDSAVYLCASSRRLGAGGTDTQYFGPGTRLTVL.